This passage covers 28 T cell receptor beta chains from one sample sequenced in a study of blood T cell repertoires in COVID-19. Repertoires were generated with immunoSEQ multiplex PCR, while TCRdb's copy carries only in-frame clones and drops some. The table has 200,000 or so clones, approximately 80% seen once. Material for sequencing was peripheral blood. These receptors all come from a human donor with acute or convalescent COVID-19. The donor label of this sample is uncertain.

The chain carries TRBV28 and TRBJ1-1; D may be TRBD1 (5 bases). Germline lookup yields CDR1 MDHEN and CDR2 SYDVKM. Trimming pared 4 bases from V and 5 bases from J, leaving 20 bases between. This CDR3 is 16 amino acids long. CDR3 bases: TGTGCCAGCAGTTCGGTCCTAGGACAAAGCAGGACTGAAGCTTTCTTT. Translated: CASSSVLGQSRTEAFF.

Only one count was recorded for this clone. This chain connects TRBV11-2 to TRBJ2-1; 8 nucleotides agree with TRBD1. The CDR3 loop spans 13 amino acids. Germline CDR1 SGHAT, CDR2 FQNNGV. Losses at the gene ends were 3 bases for V and 8 bases for J; bases not matched to a gene: 3. DNA for the CDR3: TGTGCCAGCAGCTTCAGGGGGCTCGATGAGCAGTTCTTC. As protein: CASSFRGLDEQFF.

This sequence joins TRBV10-3 and TRBJ2-5, with 7 positions matching TRBD2. The germline CDR1 and CDR2 sequences are ENHRY and SYGVKD. Trimming removed 2 bases from V and 9 bases from J; junction bases left unmatched: 9. This CDR3 region has 14 residues. The CDR3 sequence: CAISESGDQLAQYF. CDR3 DNA sequence: TGTGCCATCAGTGAGAGCGGGGACCAATTGGCCCAGTACTTC.

This chain uses TRBV6-4 with TRBJ1-1; perhaps TRBD1 as D (5 bases). Between the trimmed V and J ends, which lost 3 bases and 1 base, there was a span of 6 bases. This CDR3 comprises 13 residues. Germline V gene sequence: CDR1 MRHNA, CDR2 SNTAGT. CDR3 nucleotide sequence: TGTGCCAGCAGTGAACAGGAGAACACTGAAGCTTTCTTT. Its translation: CASSEQENTEAFF.

This chain uses TRBV6-5 with TRBJ1-6, with TRBD1 as a possible D gene (6 bases). Trimming took 2 bases from V and 7 from J, leaving 12 bases between them. The CDR3 has 15 residues. CDR1 is MNHEY and CDR2 is SVGAGI in the germline V gene. The CDR3 region has the DNA TGTGCCAGCAGTTACGATCAGGGGCTCAATTCACCCCTCCACTTT. It codes for CASSYDQGLNSPLHF.

J is TRBJ1-6 and V is TRBV2; D remains unclear. The CDR3 contains 13 residues. Germline assignment: CDR1 SNHLY and CDR2 FYNNEI. V was trimmed by 4 bases and J by 9 bases, leaving 10 bases between them. CDR3 coding DNA: TGTGCCAGCAGTGTCCGGGAAACTTCACCCCTCCACTTT. Protein sequence: CASSVRETSPLHF.

V usage is TRBV5-1 and J usage is TRBJ2-7; 9 positions agree with TRBD1. Trimming took 1 base from V and 7 from J; bases not matched to a gene: 9. Germline CDR1 and CDR2: SGHRS and YFSETQ. There are 15 residues in the CDR3. For the CDR3, the DNA is TGCGCCAGCAGCTTGCCCGGGACAGGGCTCGGGGAGCAGTACTTC. This codes for CASSLPGTGLGEQYF.

This clone was recorded a few times. The J gene is TRBJ1-1, the V gene TRBV19, with TRBD1 matching 7 bases. This CDR3 spans 14 amino acids. Germline CDR1 is LNHDA and CDR2 is SQIVND (reference sequence). The junction had 6 bases not matched to a gene; V was cut back by 4 bases and J by 4 bases. This CDR3 reads CASSTNRGGTEAFF. The CDR3 nucleotides read TGTGCCAGTAGTACGAACAGGGGCGGCACTGAAGCTTTCTTT.

The CDR3 region is CATRDPLAGDHEQYF. As DNA, the CDR3 is TGTGCCACCAGGGACCCGCTAGCGGGAGACCACGAGCAGTACTTC. The V and J genes are TRBV24-1 and TRBJ2-7, with 10 bases identical to TRBD2. The J segment lost 5 bases and the V segment lost 7 bases, leaving 10 bases of the junction unmatched. The CDR3 extends over 15 amino acids. Germline-derived CDR1 and CDR2 are KGHDR and SFDVKD.

This clone was counted a few times. This chain links TRBV7-9 with TRBJ1-2; a possible D gene is TRBD1 (6 bases). V shed 1 base and J shed 5 bases, with 11 bases lying between them. The CDR3 runs to 14 residues. Germline loops: CDR1 SEHNR, CDR2 FQNEAQ (reference sequence). This chain's CDR3 is CASSLGGQHYGYTF. CDR3 DNA: TGTGCCAGCAGCTTAGGCGGACAGCATTATGGCTACACCTTC.

The chain has TRBV7-9 and TRBJ2-2, with D perhaps matching TRBD2 (5 bases). V was trimmed by 5 bases and J by 5 bases, leaving 12 bases between them. In germline, CDR1 is SEHNR, CDR2 FQNEAQ (reference sequence). The CDR3 is 14 amino acids. CDR3: CASSPVSVTGELFF. For the CDR3, the DNA is TGTGCCAGCAGCCCAGTTAGCGTTACCGGGGAGCTGTTTTTT.

The gene calls are TRBV3-1 (or the pseudogene TRBV3-2) and TRBJ1-6; the D is unclear. Germline CDR1 and CDR2: LGHDT and YNNKEL (reference sequence). Deletions cut 4 bases from V and 7 bases from J, with 5 bases between. CDR3 length: 12 residues. CDR3 amino acids: CASSRSNSPLHF. The CDR3 region has the DNA TGTGCCAGCAGCCGAAGCAATTCACCCCTCCACTTT.

This clone was counted only a few times. The chain recombines TRBV5-1 with TRBJ2-1; 12 bases are a match to TRBD2. The CDR3 is 15 residues long. CDR1 and CDR2 from the germline V gene are SGHRS and YFSETQ. The V segment lost 4 bases and the J segment 5 bases; nucleotides outside the gene matches: 4. CDR3 nucleotide sequence: TGCGCCAGCAGCCCTACTAGCGGGAGGAACAATGAGCAGTTCTTC. Translating gives CASSPTSGRNNEQFF.

The chain links TRBV27 to TRBJ1-2, with D maybe TRBD1 (5 bases). The CDR3 contains 14 residues. Trimming left V 3 bases short and J 4 bases short, with 12 bases between. Germline loops: CDR1 MNHEY, CDR2 SMNVEV (reference sequence). The DNA for the CDR3 is TGTGCCAGCAGTTTTCTGGGGGGTGCCTATGGCTACACCTTC. It is translated as CASSFLGGAYGYTF.

V gene TRBV4-2 combines with J gene TRBJ2-7; perhaps TRBD1 as D (6 bases). The germline V gene encodes CDR1 LGHNA and CDR2 YNFKEQ. The CDR3 consists of 14 residues. The V end lost 4 bases, the J end lost 6 bases, and 16 bases lay between the germline ends. This CDR3 reads CASSPVDRSAEQYF. DNA of the CDR3: TGTGCCAGCAGCCCCGTAGACAGGTCAGCCGAGCAGTACTTC.

The rearrangement uses TRBV27 and TRBJ1-5; the match to TRBD1 covers 7 bases. The CDR3 length is 15 residues. Looked up from germline, CDR1 is MNHEY and CDR2 is SMNVEV (reference sequence). J was trimmed by 3 bases and V by 6 bases; bases with no gene match: 8. CDR3 coding DNA: TGTGCCAGCAGCAGAGGGGGCGACTACAATCAGCCCCAGCATTTT. Translating it yields CASSRGGDYNQPQHF.

V and J are TRBV7-2 and TRBJ1-1; 8 nucleotides line up with TRBD1. The CDR3 is 18 residues long. Germline lookup yields CDR1 SGHTA and CDR2 FQGNSA. Losses at the gene ends were 3 bases for V and 4 bases for J; bases not matched to a gene: 16. The CDR3 DNA reads as TGTGCCAGCAGCTTCCCGGCCCGACCAGGGGGCGCGGGCACTGAAGCTTTCTTT. Its translation: CASSFPARPGGAGTEAFF.

In its sample, this clone was seen once. V is TRBV27 and J is TRBJ1-1; D is possibly TRBD1 (5 bases). Trimming removed 5 bases at V and 4 bases at J, with 20 bases between. CDR1 and CDR2 from the germline V gene are MNHEY and SMNVEV (reference sequence). The CDR3 extends over 16 amino acids. The CDR3 loop reads CASSTLLGQGLTEAFF. The CDR3 DNA reads as TGTGCCAGCAGTACCCTATTGGGCCAGGGCCTCACTGAAGCTTTCTTT.

The chain employs TRBV28 and TRBJ1-5; the match to TRBD1 covers 7 bases. The CDR3 is made up of 16 amino acids. The germline V gene encodes CDR1 MDHEN and CDR2 SYDVKM. V lost 4 bases to trimming and J lost 3 bases; unmatched junction nucleotides: 9. The CDR3 region is CASSSQGVPFNQPQHF. The CDR3 DNA sequence: TGTGCCAGCAGTTCCCAGGGGGTGCCCTTCAATCAGCCCCAGCATTTT.

The J gene is TRBJ1-1, the V gene TRBV29-1, with a possible D match to TRBD1 (6 bases). This CDR3 has 12 amino acids. The germline CDR1 and CDR2 sequences are SQVTM and ANQGSEA. The V and J ends lost 3 bases and 5 bases respectively, with 10 bases between them. The CDR3 DNA follows: TGCAGCGTTGACAGGGGCGAGACTGAAGCTTTCTTT. It specifies CSVDRGETEAFF.

The gene calls are TRBV3-1 (or the pseudogene TRBV3-2) and TRBJ2-5; D is uncertain. The CDR3 has 16 residues. Germline lookup yields CDR1 LGHDT and CDR2 YNNKEL (reference sequence). With 1 base removed from V and 1 base from J, the gap between germline ends came to 13 bases. The CDR3 nucleotides read TGTGCCAGCAGCCAAGGATCCCCACTACTCCAAGAGACCCAGTACTTC. It is translated as CASSQGSPLLQETQYF.

The V gene is TRBV30, the J gene TRBJ2-1; 11 positions agree with TRBD2. Germline trimming cut 5 bases from V and 7 bases from J; bases unmatched to any gene: 7. The CDR3 has 14 amino acids. Germline V gene data show CDR1 as GTSNPN and CDR2 as SVGIG (reference sequence). This CDR3 is CAWGASGRLNEQFF. The CDR3 bases are TGTGCCTGGGGGGCTAGCGGGAGGCTGAATGAGCAGTTCTTC.

The chain is built from TRBV11-2 and TRBJ2-3; 9 nucleotides agree with TRBD1. CDR3 length: 16 residues. J lost 5 bases, V lost 0 bases, and 6 bases had no gene match. Per germline, CDR1 SGHAT and CDR2 FQNNGV. The CDR3 is CASSLEGTGQGDTQYF. Written as DNA, the CDR3 is TGTGCCAGCAGCTTAGAAGGGACAGGGCAAGGAGATACGCAGTATTTT. Looking up the rest from reference TRBV11-2 and TRBJ2-3 gives the full variable domain: EAGVAQSPRYKIIEKRQSVAFWCNPISGHATLYWYQQILGQGPKLLIQFQNNGVVDDSQLPKDRFSAERLKGVDSTLKIQPAKLEDSAVYLCASSLEGTGQGDTQYFGPGTRLTVL.

V usage is TRBV6-5 and J usage is TRBJ2-1; 9 bases are shared with TRBD2. Germline values: CDR1 MNHEY, CDR2 SVGAGI. J gave up 4 bases and V 10 bases, and 8 bases lay outside the gene matches. The length of the CDR3 is 14 residues. The CDR3 loop reads CATSSSGTYNEQFF. The CDR3 bases are TGTGCCACCTCGTCTAGCGGGACTTACAATGAGCAGTTCTTC.

This chain joins TRBV27 and TRBJ2-7; D perhaps matches TRBD1 (5 bases). The CDR3 consists of 12 residues. Germline lookup yields CDR1 MNHEY and CDR2 SMNVEV (reference sequence). V shed 2 bases and J shed 6 bases, with 8 bases lying between them. CDR3 region: CASSLQGGEQYF. CDR3 bases: TGTGCCAGCAGTTTACAGGGCGGCGAGCAGTACTTC.

The rearrangement links TRBV5-4 to TRBJ2-1, with D perhaps matching TRBD2 (6 bases). Germline assignment: CDR1 SGHNT and CDR2 YYREEE (reference sequence). Between the trimmed V and J ends, which lost 4 bases and 5 bases, there was a span of 19 bases. CDR3 length: 16 amino acids. The CDR3 DNA sequence: TGTGCCAGCAGCCCCGGGCTAGCGCTTCTCAACAATGAGCAGTTCTTC. Translation: CASSPGLALLNNEQFF.

As regards this clone: The same CDR3 can be traced to other DNA sequences in this sample. The chain has TRBV9 and TRBJ1-3; tentatively, D is TRBD1 (5 bases). The germline V gene has CDR1 SGDLS and CDR2 YYNGEE. The CDR3 covers 17 residues. The ends were cut back, 0 bases at V and 2 bases at J, with 15 bases in the middle. CDR3 sequence: CASSVGGRVWAGNTIYF. The CDR3 nucleotides are TGTGCCAGCAGCGTAGGAGGCAGGGTTTGGGCTGGAAACACCATATATTTT.

V and J are TRBV2 and TRBJ2-1, with 8 bases aligning to TRBD2. CDR3 length: 16 amino acids. Germline V gene lookup returns CDR1 SNHLY and CDR2 FYNNEI. V shed 4 bases, J shed 10 bases, and the junction held 15 bases outside the gene matches. CDR3: CASSVRSGIASWEQFF. The CDR3 coding sequence is TGTGCCAGCAGTGTCCGTAGCGGGATTGCCTCGTGGGAGCAGTTCTTC.